The subject of this entry is one TCR beta chain. Only in-frame clones appear in the TCRdb table, and some are missing; sequencing was by immunoSEQ multiplex PCR. The repertoire holds hundreds of thousands of clones, with around 85% as singletons. The data were taken from a study of shared T cell receptors in the human thymus. Trimming removed 5 bases from V and 9 bases from J; junction bases left unmatched: 29. This CDR3 has 20 residues. Germline V gene data show CDR1 as MDHEN and CDR2 as SYDVKM. In addition, the sample was reused for a study of human thymus T cells. Per that study: Finnish infants who were healthy and having corrective surgery for congenital heart defects made up the donors. The study used thymus tissue resected during corrective heart surgery. Apparent skewing of V and J gene usage characterized both thymic and blood repertoires.

This sequence joins TRBV28 and TRBJ2-3, with TRBD1 matching 7 bases. This receptor was identified in a girl under three years old with a congenital heart defect. Source material: thymocytes. For the CDR3, the DNA is TGTGCCAGCAGTAAGAGCCGGGACAGTGTCATCCAAACCCGCTCTGACACGCAGTATTTT. It specifies CASSKSRDSVIQTRSDTQYF.